The 21 T cell receptor beta chains below were found in one sample sequenced in a study of OX40 agonist ivuxolimab in advanced cancers. Profiling relied on immunoSEQ multiplex PCR, and the TCRdb table lists in-frame clones only, not all of them. Of almost 90,000 clones in the sample, just over 90% were seen once. Source: CD4+ or CD8+ T cells sorted from blood, taken in a trial of the OX40 agonist ivuxolimab. Receptors originate from an adult with an advanced solid tumor such as melanoma, head and neck, liver or kidney cancer.

J is TRBJ1-2 and V is TRBV5-1, with D unresolved. CDR3 length equals 11 residues. V lost 0 bases and J 7 bases, leaving 4 bases between the germline ends. Germline V gene data show CDR1 as SGHRS and CDR2 as YFSETQ. The CDR3 DNA reads as TGCGCCAGCAGCTTGGAGGGTGGCTACACCTTC. Its protein is CASSLEGGYTF.

The chain carries TRBV25-1 and TRBJ1-6; 10 bases fit TRBD1. Per the germline V gene, CDR1 is MGHDK and CDR2 is SYGVNS. Germline trimming cut 3 bases from V and 11 bases from J; bases unmatched to any gene: 7. This CDR3 comprises 15 residues. The CDR3 DNA follows: TGTGCCAGCAGTGATCCGGGACAGGGGTATACACCCCTCCACTTT. Protein product: CASSDPGQGYTPLHF.

This chain links TRBV28 with TRBJ1-2; TRBD1 matches 8 bases. Germline CDR1 and CDR2: MDHEN and SYDVKM. This CDR3 has 15 amino acids. J gave up 5 bases and V 5 bases, and 10 bases lay outside the gene matches. The CDR3 region has the DNA TGTGCCAGCAGTCTGCTGGGCCAGGGGGCTTATGGCTACACCTTC. This gives the protein CASSLLGQGAYGYTF.

The J gene is TRBJ2-3, the V gene TRBV9; 7 nucleotides line up with TRBD2. This CDR3 is 16 amino acids long. V lost 2 bases, J lost 2 bases, and 8 bases stayed unmatched. Germline values: CDR1 SGDLS, CDR2 YYNGEE. CDR3 residues: CASSVTGLGNTDTQYF. For the CDR3, the DNA is TGTGCCAGCAGCGTCACCGGACTAGGAAACACAGATACGCAGTATTTT.

V gene TRBV23-1 combines with J gene TRBJ2-7; D ambiguous. TRBV23-1 falls under the ORF class, with uncertain function. The CDR3 extends over 16 amino acids. The ends were cut back, 3 bases at V and 6 bases at J, with 21 bases in the middle. The CDR3 bases are TGCGCCAGCAGTCAGTCCCCCAGAGCTGTCGCCTGCGAGCAGTACTTC. Its protein is CASSQSPRAVACEQYF.

The chain employs TRBV11-2 and TRBJ2-3; the D call may be TRBD1 or TRBD2 (5 bases each). V was clipped by 6 bases and J by 0 bases, with 10 bases between them. CDR3 length: 14 residues. Germline V CDR1 and CDR2: SGHAT, FQNNGV. CDR3: CASRGPISTDTQYF. The CDR3 DNA reads TGTGCCAGCAGGGGACCGATTAGCACAGATACGCAGTATTTT. Based on the CDR3 plus reference TRBV11-2 and TRBJ2-3, the full variable domain is EAGVAQSPRYKIIEKRQSVAFWCNPISGHATLYWYQQILGQGPKLLIQFQNNGVVDDSQLPKDRFSAERLKGVDSTLKIQPAKLEDSAVYLCASRGPISTDTQYFGPGTRLTVL.

This sequence joins TRBV5-1 and TRBJ2-4; D may be TRBD2 (5 bases). This CDR3 spans 15 amino acids. Looked up from germline, CDR1 is SGHRS and CDR2 is YFSETQ. The ends were cut back, 1 base at V and 0 bases at J, with 8 bases in the middle. The CDR3 loop is CASSLIEGAKNIQYF. The CDR3 nucleotides are TGCGCCAGCAGCTTGATTGAGGGAGCCAAAAACATTCAGTACTTC.

This clone has only a few counts. The J gene is TRBJ1-1, the V gene TRBV29-1; D gene uncertain. CDR1 SQVTM and CDR2 ANQGSEA come from the germline V gene. The CDR3 covers 14 residues. The V gene lost 6 bases and the J gene lost 1 base, with 15 bases spanning the gap. The CDR3 loop is CSVASDGWNTEAFF. CDR3 in DNA: TGCAGCGTAGCCTCGGACGGATGGAACACTGAAGCTTTCTTT. Based on the CDR3 plus reference TRBV29-1 and TRBJ1-1, the full variable domain is SAVISQKPSRDICQRGTSLTIQCQVDSQVTMMFWYRQQPGQSLTLIATANQGSEATYESGFVIDKFPISRPNLTFSTLTVSNMSPEDSSIYLCSVASDGWNTEAFFGQGTRLTVV.

V gene TRBV27 combines with J gene TRBJ1-5, with 7 bases that match TRBD1. Germline CDR1 and CDR2: MNHEY and SMNVEV (reference sequence). V shed 7 bases, J shed 10 bases, and the junction held 16 bases outside the gene matches. CDR3 size: 15 residues. The CDR3 reads CASKRFGDRDRPQHF. The CDR3 region has the DNA TGTGCCAGCAAAAGGTTTGGGGACAGAGACCGTCCCCAGCATTTT.

The chain combines TRBV6-6 with TRBJ1-5; D gene ambiguous. The CDR3 contains 13 residues. V was pared by 4 bases and J by 1 base, with 5 bases between. CDR1 is MNHNY, CDR2 SVGAGI, per germline (reference sequence). Here the CDR3 DNA reads TGTGCCAGCAGTTTCGACAGCAATCAGCCCCAGCATTTT. This sequence encodes CASSFDSNQPQHF.

The chain uses TRBV4-1 and TRBJ2-7; 9 bases map to TRBD2. V lost 1 base and J lost 2; bases outside the gene matches: 6. Germline V gene sequence: CDR1 MGHRA, CDR2 YSYEKL. This CDR3 has 16 residues. The CDR3 DNA reads TGCGCCAGCAGCCAAGTCGCCGGACTAGCGACCTACGAGCAGTACTTC. Its protein product is CASSQVAGLATYEQYF.

This clone has a handful of counts. The chain employs TRBV9 and TRBJ2-3, with D hard to call. The CDR3 extends over 14 amino acids. Germline CDR1 and CDR2: SGDLS and YYNGEE. Trimming shortened V by 0 bases and J by 4 bases, and 9 bases separated the two germline ends. CDR3 in amino acids: CASSVGPPPDTQYF. The CDR3 DNA is TGTGCCAGCAGCGTAGGCCCGCCCCCAGATACGCAGTATTTT. The entire variable domain, with the rest obtained from reference TRBV9 and TRBJ2-3, is as follows: DSGVTQTPKHLITATGQRVTLRCSPRSGDLSVYWYQQSLDQGLQFLIQYYNGEERAKGNILERFSAQQFPDLHSELNLSSLELGDSALYFCASSVGPPPDTQYFGPGTRLTVL.

The chain is built from TRBV4-1 and TRBJ2-1, with D perhaps given as TRBD1 or TRBD2 (5 bases each). CDR1 MGHRA and CDR2 YSYEKL come from the germline V gene. V lost 0 bases, J lost 0 bases, and 15 bases lay in between. The CDR3 runs 18 residues. CDR3 coding DNA: TGCGCCAGCAGCCAAGATTCCATTGGGGGAATCTCCTACAATGAGCAGTTCTTC. Its translation: CASSQDSIGGISYNEQFF.

The chain uses TRBV7-2 and TRBJ2-7; 11 nucleotides line up with TRBD1. There are 15 residues in the CDR3. V was clipped by 5 bases and J by 3 bases; unmatched bases: 6. CDR1 and CDR2 from the germline V gene are SGHTA and FQGNSA. CDR3 bases: TGTGCCAGCAGCCGCCCGGGACAGGGGGTCTACGAGCAGTACTTC. Translating gives CASSRPGQGVYEQYF. Looking up the rest from reference TRBV7-2 and TRBJ2-7 gives the full variable domain: GAGVSQSPSNKVTEKGKDVELRCDPISGHTALYWYRQSLGQGLEFLIYFQGNSAPDKSGLPSDRFSAERTGGSVSTLTIQRTQQEDSAVYLCASSRPGQGVYEQYFGPGTRLTVT.

This sequence joins TRBV28 and TRBJ1-4; D unclear. Trimming pared 4 bases from V and 3 bases from J, leaving 6 bases between. This CDR3 is built from 13 residues. Germline V gene sequence: CDR1 MDHEN, CDR2 SYDVKM. CDR3 amino acids: CASSYSANEKLFF. DNA for the CDR3: TGTGCCAGCAGTTACTCGGCTAATGAAAAACTGTTTTTT.

V gene TRBV2 combines with J gene TRBJ2-3; 8 bases line up with TRBD2. The CDR3 has 16 residues. Losses at the gene ends were 6 bases for V and 2 bases for J; bases not matched to a gene: 10. Germline lookup yields CDR1 SNHLY and CDR2 FYNNEI. CDR3 in DNA: TGTGCCAGCAGGGCCTTTGGGCGGGGGGACACAGATACGCAGTATTTT. Its translation: CASRAFGRGDTDTQYF.

This clone was seen a handful of times. The chain couples TRBV9 to TRBJ2-2; D possibly uses TRBD1 or TRBD2 (5 bases each). CDR1 and CDR2 from the germline V gene are SGDLS and YYNGEE. The CDR3 totals 17 residues. V gave up 3 bases and J gave up 2 bases, with 17 bases separating them. This CDR3 is CASSAPRHGGNTGELFF. In DNA, the CDR3 is TGTGCCAGCAGCGCCCCCCGTCATGGGGGTAACACCGGGGAGCTGTTTTTT.

The J gene is TRBJ2-7, the V gene TRBV10-3; TRBD1 matches at 7 bases. The CDR3 contains 14 residues. The germline gives CDR1 ENHRY, CDR2 SYGVKD. The trim removed 4 bases at V and 0 bases at J, leaving 3 bases unmatched. CDR3 nucleotide sequence: TGTGCCATCAGTGGCGACAGGGACTCCTACGAGCAGTACTTC. Its translation: CAISGDRDSYEQYF.

This CDR3 is CATCGVTDTQYF. The CDR3 DNA follows: TGTGCCACCTGTGGGGTCACAGATACGCAGTATTTT. The chain couples TRBV10-3 to TRBJ2-3, with D hard to call. This CDR3 has 12 amino acids. V was trimmed by 10 bases and J by 2 bases, leaving 10 bases between them. Germline V gene sequence: CDR1 ENHRY, CDR2 SYGVKD.

The J gene is TRBJ1-6, the V gene TRBV21-1; the D segment call TRBD1 is taken from the table without a DNA check. TRBV21-1 is given as a pseudogene. The CDR3 contains 16 residues. Written as DNA, the CDR3 is TGTGCCAGCAGCAAGCGGCCCAGGGGGCATAATTCACCCCTCCACTTT. It is translated as CASSKRPRGHNSPLHF.

V is TRBV6-6 and J is TRBJ1-6; D possibly corresponds to TRBD1 (6 bases). The CDR3 has 14 residues. V lost 5 bases, J lost 9 bases, and 14 bases lay in between. Germline-derived CDR1 and CDR2 are MNHNY and SVGAGI (reference sequence). CDR3 in amino acids: CASSPTGESSPLHF. The CDR3 DNA reads as TGTGCCAGCAGTCCGACAGGTGAGAGTTCACCCCTCCACTTT.